A single sample is the source of the 30 T cell receptor beta chains below, sequenced in a study of blood T cells in healthy people across ages. The second PCR ran roughly 6 to 12 cycles with a sample-barcoded 5' primer and J-beta primers. In TCRdb, the 5' RACE reads were re-called with MiXCR into one record per CDR3 protein. Of 750,000 to 1,000,000 distinct CDR3 sequences in the sample, 25% to 30% were seen once. In addition, the sample was reused for a study of T cells of mothers and their children.

The source material was blood. The origin of the receptors is a woman between 40 and 50 years old in good health.

The chain combines TRBV5-1 with TRBJ1-1, with no clear D. Trimming took off 0 bases at V and 4 bases at J, with 10 bases between the two ends. CDR1 and CDR2 from the germline V gene are SGHRS and YFSETQ. CDR3 length: 14 residues. CDR3 bases: TGCGCCAGCAGCTTGGAGGGTAAGGGCACTGAAGCTTTCTTT. This encodes CASSLEGKGTEAFF. Complete variable domain (other parts from reference TRBV5-1 and TRBJ1-1): KAGVTQTPRYLIKTRGQQVTLSCSPISGHRSVSWYQQTPGQGLQFLFEYFSETQRNKGNFPGRFSGRQFSNSRSEMNVSTLELGDSALYLCASSLEGKGTEAFFGQGTRLTVV.

This clonotype was picked up a small number of times. V usage is TRBV9 and J usage is TRBJ2-5; TRBD2 might be the D (6 bases). Germline lookup yields CDR1 SGDLS and CDR2 YYNGEE. The CDR3 consists of 14 residues. Between the trimmed V and J ends, which lost 0 bases and 5 bases, there was a span of 11 bases. CDR3 in amino acids: CASSVGTSRETQYF. In DNA, the CDR3 is TGTGCCAGCAGCGTAGGTACTAGCAGGGAGACCCAGTACTTC.

The chain joins TRBV12-3 or TRBV12-4 to TRBJ1-1; 8 bases are shared with TRBD1. The CDR3 consists of 16 residues. J lost 0 bases, V lost 6 bases, and 9 bases had no gene match. CDR3 in amino acids: CASSERRQGLNTEAFF. CDR3 nucleotides: TGTGCCAGCAGCGAACGTAGACAGGGGTTGAACACTGAAGCTTTCTTT.

J is TRBJ2-7 and V is TRBV20-1; 8 positions match TRBD1. Germline V gives CDR1 DFQATT, CDR2 SNEGSKA (reference sequence). The CDR3 spans 14 residues. The trim removed 5 bases at V and 0 bases at J, leaving 6 bases unmatched. CDR3 region: CSAPGRGRSYEQYF. The CDR3 DNA reads TGCAGTGCTCCGGGCAGGGGGCGCTCCTACGAGCAGTACTTC.

A few counts support this clonotype. The chain carries TRBV14 and TRBJ2-4; 7 nucleotides align to TRBD2. The J call may be mistaken, given a closer DNA end match to TRBJ2-7. The CDR3 spans 14 residues. Germline V gene lookup returns CDR1 SGHDN and CDR2 FVKESK. The CDR3 region is CASRPSGGRGEQYF. As DNA, the CDR3 is TGTGCCAGCAGGCCGTCCGGGGGGAGAGGCGAGCAGTACTTC.

About this clonotype: A much larger clone differs by one base, so this may be a read error. The chain combines TRBV13 with TRBJ2-4; possibly TRBD1 or TRBD2 for D (5 bases each). The DNA end is a closer match to TRBJ2-7, so the J assignment may be wrong. This CDR3 comprises 15 residues. Germline CDR1 is PRHDT and CDR2 is FYEKMQ (reference sequence). In nucleotides, the CDR3 is TGTGCCAGCAGCTTAACGGGGCGCCAAGCCTACGAGCAGTACTTC. It translates to CASSLTGRQAYEQYF.

The chain employs TRBV4-1 and TRBJ2-7; D is undetermined. This CDR3 comprises 14 residues. Per germline, CDR1 MGHRA and CDR2 YSYEKL. V was trimmed by 4 bases and J by 7 bases, leaving 17 bases between them. The CDR3 loop reads CASSLRFSIREQYF. In DNA, the CDR3 is TGCGCCAGCAGCCTTCGCTTTTCGATTCGTGAGCAGTACTTC.

This rearrangement joins TRBV7-9 to TRBJ2-3, with D tentatively TRBD2 (7 bases). The CDR3 is made up of 14 amino acids. The V gene lost 3 bases and the J gene lost 6 bases, with 13 bases spanning the gap. The germline V gene encodes CDR1 SEHNR and CDR2 FQNEAQ (reference sequence). The CDR3 protein is CASSLTGGSDTQYF. CDR3 nucleotides: TGTGCCAGCAGCTTGACGGGGGGCTCGGATACGCAGTATTTT.

This clonotype was seen more than once but under ten times. Possible read error: a much larger clone is one base away. The rearrangement uses TRBV12-3 or TRBV12-4 and TRBJ2-7; no definite D call. The J call may be wrong; the DNA end is better matched by TRBJ2-5. The CDR3 spans 15 residues. The chain's CDR3 is CASAYSRITRGTQYF. CDR3 in DNA: TGTGCCAGCGCCTATTCCCGGATCACGCGAGGGACCCAGTACTTC.

This clonotype was seen a handful of times. The chain combines TRBV6-1 with TRBJ2-7, with D unresolved. The V end was cut by 6 bases, the J end by 0 bases, with 9 bases between. This CDR3 contains 13 residues. From germline, CDR1 is MNHNS and CDR2 SASEGT. The CDR3 loop reads CASSGDPSYEQYF. CDR3 bases: TGTGCCAGCAGCGGCGACCCCTCCTACGAGCAGTACTTC.

This clonotype was counted only a few times. The chain links TRBV12-3 or TRBV12-4 to TRBJ1-4; D perhaps matches TRBD1 (5 bases). The CDR3 is 15 amino acids. Trimming removed 5 bases at V and 3 bases at J, with 13 bases between. CDR3 in amino acids: CASSRGSVANEKLFF. CDR3 nucleotides: TGTGCCAGCAGTCGGGGCTCAGTGGCTAATGAAAAACTGTTTTTT.

This clonotype was seen more than once but under ten times. The junction and the germline gene differ at one end; a read error may be behind it. The chain has TRBV9 and TRBJ2-7; TRBD1 is a possible D gene (5 bases). The germline V gene encodes CDR1 SGDLS and CDR2 YYNGEE. This CDR3 region has 15 residues. The DNA of the CDR3 is TGTGCCAGCCGCGTACAAGGGGCAAACCCCTACGAGCAGTACTTC. The encoded protein is CASRVQGANPYEQYF.

The chain couples TRBV7-6 to TRBJ2-1; perhaps TRBD1 as D (6 bases). Looked up from germline, CDR1 is SGHVS and CDR2 is FNYEAQ. This CDR3 has 14 residues. Trimming took 4 bases from V and 5 from J, leaving 12 bases between them. In DNA, the CDR3 is TGTGCCAGCAGCTCGATGGGGGCCGACAATGAGCAGTTCTTC. It codes for CASSSMGADNEQFF.

The chain joins TRBV7-2 to TRBJ2-3; the D is unclear. The CDR3 extends over 13 amino acids. Germline CDR1 and CDR2: SGHTA and FQGNSA. V shed 5 bases and J shed 5 bases, with 11 bases lying between them. CDR3 sequence (DNA): TGTGCCAGCAGCGAGGCCGTGGGAGATACGCAGTATTTT. Protein product: CASSEAVGDTQYF.

This chain connects TRBV5-1 to TRBJ1-2; TRBD1 is a possible D gene (6 bases). Trimming removed 4 bases at V and 5 bases at J, with 18 bases between. The CDR3 loop spans 15 amino acids. Germline V lookup: CDR1 SGHRS, CDR2 YFSETQ. The CDR3: CASSPGVGLRYGYTF. CDR3 DNA sequence: TGCGCCAGCAGCCCAGGGGTAGGGCTTCGGTATGGCTACACCTTC.

CDR3 in amino acids: CASRTGQGLNTEAFF. DNA of the CDR3: TGTGCCAGCAGAACGGGACAAGGCTTGAACACTGAAGCTTTCTTT. J is TRBJ1-1 and V is TRBV7-9; D may be TRBD1 (6 bases). CDR1 is SEHNR and CDR2 is FQNEAQ in the germline V gene (reference sequence). Trimming pared 6 bases from V and 0 bases from J, leaving 14 bases between. CDR3 length: 15 residues. Full variable domain (missing parts from reference TRBV7-9 and TRBJ1-1): DTGVSQNPRHKITKRGQNVTFRCDPISEHNRLYWYRQTLGQGPEFLTYFQNEAQLEKSRLLSDRFSAERPKGSFSTLEIQRTEQGDSAMYLCASRTGQGLNTEAFFGQGTRLTVV.

This clonotype showed up many times. The gene calls are TRBV10-3 and TRBJ2-1; D is unresolved. The CDR3 is 13 amino acids. The V gene lost 2 bases and the J gene lost 3 bases, with 5 bases spanning the gap. Germline CDR1 reads ENHRY; CDR2 reads SYGVKD. The CDR3 DNA is TGTGCCATCAGTGAGCCAAACTACAATGAGCAGTTCTTC. It specifies CAISEPNYNEQFF.

Ten or more counts support this clonotype. V usage is TRBV6-2 or TRBV6-3 and J usage is TRBJ2-1, with D hard to call. CDR1 MNHEY and CDR2 SVGEGT come from the germline V gene. The ends were cut back, 3 bases at V and 5 bases at J, with 8 bases in the middle. The CDR3 extends over 13 amino acids. The CDR3, as DNA: TGTGCCAGCAGTTATAATCGGGACAATGAGCAGTTCTTC. Translated, it gives CASSYNRDNEQFF.

The chain carries TRBV5-1 and TRBJ1-1, with TRBD1 matching 10 bases. With 3 bases clipped from V and 1 base from J, the junction kept 12 bases outside the gene matches. Germline V lookup: CDR1 SGHRS, CDR2 YFSETQ. The CDR3 is 18 amino acids. The CDR3 is CASSSLRDRGGENTEAFF. The CDR3 coding sequence is TGCGCCAGCAGCTCTCTCCGGGACAGGGGCGGCGAGAACACTGAAGCTTTCTTT.

The CDR3, as DNA: TGCGCCAGCAGTCTAGCGGGGCCCGCGAACACCGGGGAGCTGTTTTTT. Amino acids: CASSLAGPANTGELFF. This sequence joins TRBV4-1 and TRBJ2-2; 9 positions match TRBD2. This CDR3 has 16 amino acids. Germline CDR1 MGHRA, CDR2 YSYEKL. After removal of 6 bases from V and 0 bases from J, the junction contained 5 bases not matched to a gene.

The V call is TRBV28, the J call TRBJ2-1; D tentatively fits TRBD1 or TRBD2 (5 bases each). Trimming removed 2 bases from V and 10 bases from J, with 12 bases in between. The germline V gene has CDR1 MDHEN and CDR2 SYDVKM. The CDR3 contains 13 residues. The CDR3 nucleotides read TGTGCCAGCAGTTTAGTCGGGGCCTACGAGCAGTTCTTC. Translating gives CASSLVGAYEQFF.

V and J are TRBV7-2 and TRBJ1-1; D ambiguous. Germline assignment: CDR1 SGHTA and CDR2 FQGNSA. The CDR3 has 13 amino acids. V dropped 5 bases and J dropped 5 bases, with 12 bases sitting between them. CDR3 DNA: TGTGCCAGCAGCCCCCCGAGAAGAACTGAAGCTTTCTTT. This encodes CASSPPRRTEAFF.

The rearrangement uses TRBV4-1 and TRBJ1-2; 11 positions match TRBD1. The junction had 10 bases not matched to a gene; V was cut back by 3 bases and J by 7 bases. Germline V gives CDR1 MGHRA, CDR2 YSYEKL. This CDR3 comprises 16 residues. CDR3 sequence reads: CASSQSRSGTGGGYTF. As DNA, the CDR3 is TGCGCCAGCAGCCAGAGCCGATCCGGGACAGGGGGTGGCTACACCTTC.

On this clonotype: A much larger clone differs from this one at a single base, so this may be a read error. The chain combines TRBV15 with TRBJ2-3; 9 bases line up with TRBD1. The length of the CDR3 is 15 residues. Germline values: CDR1 LNHNV, CDR2 YYDKDF (reference sequence). Trimming cost V 0 bases and J 8 bases; bases outside gene matches: 6. CDR3 in amino acids: CATSREQGALGTQYF. The CDR3 nucleotides are TGTGCCACCAGCAGAGAACAGGGGGCATTAGGTACGCAGTATTTT.

Concerning this clonotype: A read error is possible here, since a much larger clone lies one base away. The chain joins TRBV5-8 to TRBJ2-7, with TRBD1 identical over 8 bases. V shed 4 bases, J shed 0 bases, and the junction held 9 bases outside the gene matches. CDR3 size: 16 residues. Germline loops: CDR1 SGHTS, CDR2 YDEGEE. In DNA form, the CDR3 reads TGTGCCAGCAGCCGGACAGGGACCCACCCCTCCTACGAGCAGTACTTC. Protein sequence: CASSRTGTHPSYEQYF.

The rearrangement uses TRBV20-1 and TRBJ2-3; D is undetermined. The CDR3 runs to 11 residues. V lost 1 base, J lost 6 bases, and 5 bases lay in between. Germline V gene lookup returns CDR1 DFQATT and CDR2 SNEGSKA (reference sequence). The CDR3 nucleotides are TGCAGTGCTAGAGTTGAGGATACGCAGTATTTT. As protein: CSARVEDTQYF.

This clonotype was counted many times. J is TRBJ1-1 and V is TRBV29-1, with unresolved D. The germline gives CDR1 SQVTM, CDR2 ANQGSEA. The V end lost 4 bases, the J end lost 3 bases, and 3 bases lay between the germline ends. There are 10 residues in the CDR3. Written as DNA, the CDR3 is TGCAGCGTTGGGGACACTGAAGCTTTCTTT. It yields the protein CSVGDTEAFF.

This clonotype was picked up many times. This sequence joins TRBV10-3 and TRBJ1-5, with D unresolved. V was shortened by 6 bases and J by 3 bases, with 12 bases between the two germline ends. Germline V lookup: CDR1 ENHRY, CDR2 SYGVKD. The CDR3 length is 14 residues. This chain's CDR3 is CAISKELNNQPQHF. The CDR3 DNA sequence: TGTGCCATCAGCAAGGAATTGAACAATCAGCCCCAGCATTTT.

This clonotype was seen more than once but under ten times. The chain couples TRBV5-1 to TRBJ2-7; TRBD2 matches 11 bases. Per germline, CDR1 SGHRS and CDR2 YFSETQ. The ends lost 0 bases at V and 10 bases at J; junction bases unmatched: 6. CDR3 size: 14 residues. The CDR3 is CASSLDLAGGYQYF. The CDR3 nucleotides are TGCGCCAGCAGCTTGGATCTAGCGGGGGGCTACCAGTACTTC.

Comment on this clonotype: Germline is not matched at one junction end, which may reflect a read error. V is TRBV29-1 and J is TRBJ2-3; 7 bases are a match to TRBD2. The CDR3 extends over 14 amino acids. The germline gives CDR1 SQVTM, CDR2 ANQGSEA. Written as DNA, the CDR3 is TGCGGCGTTGCCGGACTAGATATTCCAGATACGCAGTATTTT. Protein: CGVAGLDIPDTQYF.